These T cell receptor beta chains were read from a single sample in a study of blood T cell repertoires in COVID-19. Method: immunoSEQ multiplex PCR; TCRdb's copy keeps in-frame clones and lacks some. The repertoire has about 320,000 clones, nearly 90% of them found once; the top ten carry 11%. Sequencing was carried out using peripheral blood. The receptors were sampled from a woman aged 25-40 years with COVID-19, enrolled during active disease. Each CDR3 is given with its conserved first and last residue. Fields, in order: clone size, V gene, D gene, J gene, CDR3 protein, CDR3 DNA. D genes are given only for firm matches. Size is stated for part of the rows, as once, few or many counts, or as a class when the clone is expanded.

.,TRBV24-1,TRBD1,TRBJ1-5,CATSQGGNQPQHF,TGTGCCACCTCTCAGGGGGGCAATCAGCCCCAGCATTTT
.,TRBV20-1,.,TRBJ1-1,CSGARVEAFF,TGCAGTGGAGCCAGGGTCGAAGCTTTCTTT
.,TRBV5-1,.,TRBJ2-7,CASSLRGPTYEQYF,TGCGCCAGCAGCCTCAGGGGACCCACCTACGAGCAGTACTTC
.,TRBV28,TRBD1,TRBJ2-7,CASSWDSRYEQYF,TGTGCCAGCAGCTGGGACAGTCGTTACGAGCAGTACTTC
.,TRBV4-1,TRBD1,TRBJ2-1,CASSQVPGQGAKRGFYNEQFF,TGCGCCAGCAGCCAGGTTCCGGGACAGGGGGCAAAAAGGGGTTTTTACAATGAGCAGTTCTTC
once,TRBV29-1,.,TRBJ1-2,CSVVGRNYGYTF,TGCAGCGTTGTTGGCAGGAACTATGGCTACACCTTC
.,TRBV28,TRBD1,TRBJ1-5,CASSIFQGAGNQPQHF,TGTGCCAGCAGTATTTTCCAGGGGGCGGGGAATCAGCCCCAGCATTTT
.,TRBV4-1,.,TRBJ1-1,CASSQDEGLSWTEAFF,TGCGCCAGCAGCCAAGACGAGGGATTGAGCTGGACTGAAGCTTTCTTT
.,TRBV7-9,.,TRBJ1-4,CASSSVSVRNNEKLFF,TGTGCCAGCAGCTCAGTGTCCGTGCGGAACAATGAAAAACTGTTTTTT
.,TRBV7-2,.,TRBJ1-2,CASSWGGWASWGYTF,TGTGCCAGCAGCTGGGGGGGTTGGGCGAGTTGGGGCTACACCTTC
.,TRBV6-5,TRBD2,TRBJ2-7,CASSYGTSLPYEQYF,TGTGCCAGCAGTTACGGGACTAGTCTCCCTTACGAGCAGTACTTC
.,TRBV19,.,TRBJ2-7,CASSQGPNEQYF,TGTGCCAGTAGTCAGGGCCCGAACGAGCAGTACTTC
.,TRBV7-6,.,TRBJ2-5,CASSLEQPPAETQYF,TGTGCCAGCAGCTTAGAACAGCCACCGGCAGAGACCCAGTACTTC
.,TRBV5-1,TRBD1,TRBJ1-1,CASSLLGQPNTEAFF,TGCGCCAGCAGCTTGTTGGGACAGCCGAACACTGAAGCTTTCTTT
.,TRBV7-2,TRBD2,TRBJ2-5,CASSFDLAGRRETQYF,TGTGCCAGCAGCTTCGACCTAGCGGGGAGAAGGGAGACCCAGTACTTC
.,TRBV3-1/TRBV3-2,.,TRBJ1-4,CASRGGLGEKLFF,TGTGCCAGCAGGGGGGGGTTAGGTGAAAAACTGTTTTTT
.,TRBV27,TRBD2,TRBJ2-1,CASSSEAGGLEQFF,TGTGCCAGCAGTTCAGAGGCGGGGGGGCTTGAGCAGTTCTTC
.,TRBV28,.,TRBJ1-2,CASSRGGAGVEGYTF,TGTGCCAGCTCTCGGGGGGGAGCCGGGGTGGAAGGCTACACCTTC
.,TRBV4-1,.,TRBJ2-5,CASSNPGTGAAQTQYF,TGCGCCAGCAGCAACCCCGGGACTGGGGCCGCCCAGACCCAGTACTTC
.,TRBV7-8,.,TRBJ1-2,CASSLAENYGYTF,TGTGCCAGCAGCTTAGCAGAGAACTATGGCTACACCTTC
.,TRBV15,.,TRBJ2-1,CATAKNNEQFF,TGTGCCACCGCTAAAAACAATGAGCAGTTCTTC
.,TRBV13,.,TRBJ1-2,CASSLGLRGPRGYTF,TGTGCCAGCAGCTTAGGCCTTAGAGGGCCGAGGGGCTACACCTTC
once,TRBV5-6,.,TRBJ1-1,CASSFQVSTEAFF,TGTGCCAGCAGCTTCCAGGTTAGTACTGAAGCTTTCTTT
.,TRBV19,.,TRBJ1-2,CASSWDTNYGYTF,TGTGCCAGTAGTTGGGACACCAACTATGGCTACACCTTC
.,TRBV7-8,.,TRBJ2-1,CASSFTDRFSNEQFF,TGTGCCAGCAGCTTCACCGACAGATTTTCCAATGAGCAGTTCTTC
.,TRBV2,TRBD2,TRBJ2-1,CASRGLASRSYNEQFF,TGTGCCAGCAGGGGACTAGCGTCACGCTCCTACAATGAGCAGTTCTTC
.,TRBV7-9,TRBD1,TRBJ2-2,CASSPGQGEPTGELFF,TGTGCCAGCAGCCCGGGACAGGGGGAACCCACCGGGGAGCTGTTTTTT
.,TRBV5-8,.,TRBJ2-3,CASSQLLQGLTDTQYF,TGTGCCAGCAGCCAGCTTTTACAGGGCCTCACAGATACGCAGTATTTT
few,TRBV7-8,.,TRBJ1-2,CASSLQGSRGGYTF,TGTGCCAGCAGCTTACAGGGCTCCCGAGGTGGCTACACCTTC
.,TRBV7-9,.,TRBJ1-5,CASSAPRSSNQPQHF,TGTGCCAGCAGCGCCCCGCGGAGCTCCAATCAGCCCCAGCATTTT
.,TRBV27,.,TRBJ2-7,CASTPGRFGPYEQYF,TGTGCCAGCACCCCCGGGAGATTTGGTCCCTACGAGCAGTACTTC
.,TRBV5-4,TRBD1,TRBJ2-5,CASSLNQGVETQYF,TGTGCCAGCAGCTTAAATCAGGGGGTGGAGACCCAGTACTTC
.,TRBV5-6,.,TRBJ1-1,CASSLWFGSARDTEAFF,TGTGCCAGCAGCTTGTGGTTTGGGTCGGCGAGGGACACTGAAGCTTTCTTT
.,TRBV6-6,.,TRBJ2-5,CASKAGRETQYF,TGTGCCAGCAAGGCAGGGCGAGAGACCCAGTACTTC
.,TRBV6-2/TRBV6-3,TRBD2,TRBJ2-1,CASSGLAGGENEQFF,TGTGCCAGCAGTGGACTAGCGGGGGGGGAGAATGAGCAGTTCTTC
.,TRBV10-3,.,TRBJ2-5,CAISEPNPGLRDQETQYF,TGTGCCATCAGTGAGCCTAATCCGGGACTCCGAGACCAAGAGACCCAGTACTTC
few,TRBV4-1,TRBD1,TRBJ2-7,CASSQAGTGGALQYF,TGCGCCAGCAGCCAGGCCGGGACAGGGGGCGCGTTGCAGTACTTC
.,TRBV20-1,TRBD1,TRBJ1-5,CSASKTGGGNQPQHF,TGCAGTGCAAGTAAAACAGGGGGGGGCAATCAGCCCCAGCATTTT
.,TRBV11-2,.,TRBJ2-2,CASSEGWRYTGELFF,TGTGCCAGCAGCGAGGGATGGCGGTACACCGGGGAGCTGTTTTTT
.,TRBV30,.,TRBJ1-4,CAFIPTGDEKLFF,TGTGCCTTTATACCGACGGGGGATGAAAAACTGTTTTTT
.,TRBV5-4,TRBD1,TRBJ2-5,CASSFRRPGQGYRETQYF,TGTGCCAGCAGCTTTCGCCGCCCGGGACAGGGTTATCGGGAGACCCAGTACTTC
.,TRBV5-1,.,TRBJ2-3,CASSLGRGANTQYF,TGCGCCAGCAGCTTGGGGCGCGGGGCCAATACGCAGTATTTT